Presented here are 7 T cell receptor beta chains from one specimen sequenced in a study of blood T cell repertoires in COVID-19 (dated by TCRdb to 2020 to 2021). Library creation used the immunoSEQ multiplex PCR assay. TCRdb stores this immuneACCESS table with in-frame sequences only. Part of the clones is absent; in the studies checked, under half of the shortfall reflects unresolved V genes, and no reason is known for the rest. This sample lists around 270,000 clones; roughly 84% were detected once. The biggest ten clones account for 1.5% of the sample. What was sequenced was peripheral blood. The receptors derive from a woman aged 40 to 50 who had recovered from COVID-19.

The chain is built from TRBV5-4 and TRBJ2-7; tentative D call: TRBD1 (6 bases). This CDR3 is built from 13 residues. Trimming cost V 0 bases and J 7 bases, with 11 bases left between them. The germline gives CDR1 SGHNT, CDR2 YYREEE (reference sequence). The CDR3 loop is CASSLGGQLEQYF. DNA of the CDR3: TGTGCCAGCAGCTTGGGAGGACAGCTTGAGCAGTACTTC.

This chain links TRBV2 with TRBJ1-5; 7 bases align to TRBD1. Germline assignment: CDR1 SNHLY and CDR2 FYNNEI. The V and J ends lost 7 bases and 2 bases, in that order; junction bases with no gene match: 5. The CDR3 has 14 residues. In nucleotides, the CDR3 is TGTGCCAGCACCTGGGACAGAGGCAATCAGCCCCAGCATTTT. It translates to CASTWDRGNQPQHF.

The chain's CDR3 is CASSLGLGGGVETQYF. In DNA form, the CDR3 reads TGCGCCAGCAGCTTGGGGCTCGGCGGGGGGGTCGAGACCCAGTACTTC. The gene calls are TRBV5-1 and TRBJ2-5; 9 nucleotides align to TRBD2. This CDR3 comprises 16 residues. Germline V gene sequence: CDR1 SGHRS, CDR2 YFSETQ. V was clipped by 0 bases and J by 5 bases; unmatched bases: 8. The whole variable domain, remainder taken from reference TRBV5-1 and TRBJ2-5, is KAGVTQTPRYLIKTRGQQVTLSCSPISGHRSVSWYQQTPGQGLQFLFEYFSETQRNKGNFPGRFSGRQFSNSRSEMNVSTLELGDSALYLCASSLGLGGGVETQYFGPGTRLLVL.

The chain links TRBV6-1 to TRBJ1-3; 12 positions match TRBD1. The CDR3 has 18 amino acids. The trim removed 1 base at V and 5 bases at J, leaving 9 bases unmatched. The germline V gene has CDR1 MNHNS and CDR2 SASEGT. The chain's CDR3 is CASSEGPRDRGLRNTIYF. The CDR3, as DNA: TGTGCCAGCAGTGAAGGACCCCGGGACAGGGGGCTTCGAAACACCATATATTTT.

The chain recombines TRBV7-2 with TRBJ1-1; D is uncertain. V gave up 1 base and J gave up 7 bases, with 13 bases separating them. The V gene's germline CDR1 is SGHTA and CDR2 FQGNSA. The length of the CDR3 is 14 residues. The CDR3 sequence is CASSLGVRRFEAFF. The CDR3 region has the DNA TGTGCCAGCAGCTTAGGCGTGCGGAGGTTTGAAGCTTTCTTT.

The chain carries TRBV5-5 and TRBJ1-2; D perhaps matches TRBD1 (6 bases). CDR1 is SGHKS, CDR2 YYEKEE, per germline (reference sequence). This CDR3 has 16 amino acids. V lost 4 bases and J 1 base, leaving 17 bases between the germline ends. CDR3 DNA: TGTGCCAGCAGCCCGAAAGGGACACTGCTTAACTATGGCTACACCTTC. This sequence encodes CASSPKGTLLNYGYTF.

This clone was seen once. The chain carries TRBV5-6 and TRBJ1-4, with D possibly being TRBD1 (5 bases). CDR1 SGHDT and CDR2 YYEEEE come from the germline V gene. Trimming pared 0 bases from V and 8 bases from J, leaving 14 bases between. The CDR3 has 15 amino acids. The DNA for the CDR3 is TGTGCCAGCAGCTTGGATGTCATGCGGGGCGAAAAACTGTTTTTT. As protein: CASSLDVMRGEKLFF.